Listed below are T cell receptor beta chains from one sample, sequenced in a study of blood T cell repertoires in COVID-19. Measured with immunoSEQ multiplex PCR; TCRdb has only the in-frame clones, and not every one. Of roughly 440,000 clones listed, 88% are singletons. Sequencing input: peripheral blood. These receptors were taken from a woman aged 45-60 years with COVID-19, enrolled during active disease. CDR3s include the opening cysteine and the closing phenylalanine or tryptophan. D genes are given only for firm matches. Expanded clones are given a class, and other clones once, few, many or no size at all.

>TRBJ1-2|NA|NA|TRBV5-1
CASSLAGDRPYGYTF
TGCGCCAGCAGCTTGGCCGGAGACCGACCCTATGGCTACACCTTC
>TRBJ1-1|NA|NA|TRBV6-5
CASTPGWANTEAFF
TGTGCCAGCACCCCTGGATGGGCGAACACTGAAGCTTTCTTT
>TRBJ2-5|NA|TRBD1|TRBV5-1
CASSTAQGAEGLGQYF
TGCGCCAGCAGCACGGCCCAGGGGGCGGAAGGTCTAGGCCAGTACTTC
>TRBJ2-2|NA|TRBD1|TRBV5-1
CASSLRDRVIAGELFF
TGCGCCAGCAGCCTCCGGGACAGGGTAATAGCCGGGGAGCTGTTTTTT
>TRBJ2-7|few|NA|TRBV30
CAWSEGYEQYF
TGTGCCTGGAGTGAGGGGTACGAGCAGTACTTC
>TRBJ2-1|NA|NA|TRBV27
CASSLSNSYNEQFF
TGTGCCAGCAGTTTATCGAACAGCTACAATGAGCAGTTCTTC
>TRBJ2-3|NA|TRBD1|TRBV5-1
CASSLADRDTDTQYF
TGCGCCAGCAGCTTGGCAGACAGGGACACAGATACGCAGTATTTT
>TRBJ1-4|NA|NA|TRBV21-1
CASSKEDSQINEKLFF
TGTGCCAGCAGCAAAGAGGACAGCCAGATTAATGAAAAACTGTTTTTT
>TRBJ1-4|NA|TRBD1|TRBV18
CASSPQTGGPNEKLFF
TGTGCCAGCTCACCCCAAACAGGGGGCCCTAATGAAAAACTGTTTTTT
>TRBJ1-2|once|TRBD1|TRBV4-1
CASSQGRDRGNYGYTF
TGCGCCAGCAGCCAGGGACGGGACAGGGGCAACTATGGCTACACCTTC
>TRBJ2-7|NA|NA|TRBV6-5
CASTSPLYEQYF
TGTGCCAGTACTTCCCCCCTCTACGAGCAGTACTTC
>TRBJ1-1|NA|NA|TRBV7-9
CASSLAATEAFF
TGTGCCAGCAGCTTAGCTGCGACTGAAGCTTTCTTT
>TRBJ1-2|NA|TRBD1|TRBV5-1
CASSFNRGEDGYTF
TGCGCCAGCAGCTTCAACAGGGGTGAGGATGGCTACACCTTC
>TRBJ1-1|NA|NA|TRBV6-5
CASSYRETWNTEAFF
TGTGCCAGCAGTTACCGCGAAACTTGGAACACTGAAGCTTTCTTT
>TRBJ1-1|NA|TRBD1|TRBV6-5
CASTGGTEAFF
TGTGCCTCTACAGGGGGCACTGAAGCTTTCTTT
>TRBJ1-1|NA|NA|TRBV7-2
CASSLETAKAFF
TGTGCCAGCAGCTTGGAGACAGCGAAAGCTTTCTTT
>TRBJ2-6|NA|NA|TRBV28
CASSLAGANVLTF
TGTGCCAGCAGTTTAGCGGGGGCCAACGTCCTGACTTTC
>TRBJ2-7|NA|TRBD1|TRBV18
CASSPRGDRDYEQYF
TGTGCCAGCTCACCACGTGGGGACAGGGACTACGAGCAGTACTTC
>TRBJ1-6|NA|NA|TRBV2
CASSPFFTGMVSPLHF
TGTGCCAGCAGTCCCTTTTTTACAGGGATGGTCTCACCCCTCCACTTT
>TRBJ1-5|NA|TRBD1|TRBV12-5
CASALVAGTGRSNQPQHF
TGTGCTAGTGCCCTCGTGGCTGGGACAGGGAGAAGCAATCAGCCCCAGCATTTT
>TRBJ2-3|NA|NA|TRBV19
CASSIAVNTDTQYF
TGTGCCAGTAGTATTGCGGTGAACACAGATACGCAGTATTTT
>TRBJ1-3|few|NA|TRBV6-5
CASSRSGNTIYF
TGTGCCAGCAGTAGGAGTGGAAACACCATATATTTT
>TRBJ2-5|NA|NA|TRBV30
CAWDGGHETQYF
TGTGCCTGGGACGGGGGGCACGAGACCCAGTACTTC
>TRBJ1-2|NA|TRBD1|TRBV19
CASSMGGGRGNYGYTF
TGTGCCAGTAGTATGGGAGGAGGCAGGGGGAACTATGGCTACACCTTC
>TRBJ2-7|once|NA|TRBV9
CASSDGYYEQYF
TGTGCCAGCAGCGACGGTTACTACGAGCAGTACTTC
>TRBJ2-1|NA|NA|TRBV5-4
CASSQGGESSYNEQFF
TGTGCCAGCAGTCAAGGGGGGGAGAGCTCCTACAATGAGCAGTTCTTC
>TRBJ1-2|NA|NA|TRBV2
CASFRVGYTF
TGTGCCAGCTTCCGGGTTGGCTACACCTTC
>TRBJ2-7|NA|TRBD1|TRBV6-1
CASRFDREYEQYF
TGTGCCAGCAGGTTCGACAGGGAGTACGAGCAGTACTTC
>TRBJ1-1|NA|NA|TRBV14
CASSRLSDTEAFF
TGTGCCAGCAGTCGGTTGTCGGACACTGAAGCTTTCTTT
>TRBJ1-3|NA|NA|TRBV3-1/TRBV3-2
CASSQAGNTIYF
TGTGCCAGCAGCCAAGCAGGAAACACCATATATTTT
>TRBJ1-1|NA|TRBD1|TRBV9
CASSVRSQGDTEAFF
TGTGCCAGCAGCGTAAGGTCACAGGGGGACACTGAAGCTTTCTTT
>TRBJ2-7|few|TRBD2|TRBV7-9
CASSLASGVTYEQYF
TGTGCCAGCAGCTTAGCTAGCGGGGTGACCTACGAGCAGTACTTC
>TRBJ2-1|NA|TRBD2|TRBV29-1
CSVEAGTSGGNEQFF
TGCAGCGTTGAGGCAGGGACTAGCGGGGGGAATGAGCAGTTCTTC
>TRBJ2-7|NA|NA|TRBV13
CASSQEGVLYEQYF
TGTGCCAGCAGCCAAGAGGGGGTCCTCTACGAGCAGTACTTC
>TRBJ2-1|NA|NA|TRBV5-4
CASSPHWTNYNEQFF
TGTGCCAGCAGCCCGCACTGGACAAATTACAATGAGCAGTTCTTC
>TRBJ1-1|NA|TRBD1|TRBV28
CASSLGQGAGKTFF
TGTGCCAGCAGTTTAGGTCAGGGGGCGGGTAAAACTTTCTTT
>TRBJ1-3|few|TRBD1|TRBV11-2
CASSPYPRTGPGTIYF
TGTGCCAGCAGCCCCTACCCCCGGACAGGGCCAGGCACCATATATTTT
>TRBJ1-5|once|TRBD1|TRBV19
CASSLHPAGQGFQPQHF
TGTGCCAGTAGTCTGCATCCGGCGGGACAGGGATTTCAGCCCCAGCATTTT
>TRBJ2-3|NA|NA|TRBV27
CASSLSHGGTDTQYF
TGTGCCAGCAGTTTATCGCACGGAGGTACAGATACGCAGTATTTT
>TRBJ2-1|NA|NA|TRBV4-1
CASSRVRLDGNEQFF
TGCGCCAGCAGCCGGGTGAGACTAGATGGCAATGAGCAGTTCTTC
>TRBJ2-7|NA|NA|TRBV7-9
CASSSSSVNEQYF
TGTGCCAGCAGCTCATCGTCGGTCAACGAGCAGTACTTC
>TRBJ1-5|NA|NA|TRBV19
CASTYTQVGNQPQHF
TGTGCCAGTACCTACACACAGGTCGGGAATCAGCCCCAGCATTTT
>TRBJ2-7|NA|TRBD1|TRBV5-1
CASSSGQNYEQYF
TGCGCCAGCAGCTCGGGACAGAACTACGAGCAGTACTTC
>TRBJ1-2|NA|NA|TRBV2
CASSGRTKNYGYTF
TGTGCCAGCAGTGGTAGGACAAAAAACTATGGCTACACCTTC
>TRBJ1-1|NA|TRBD1|TRBV11-2
CASSSPDRGSTEAFF
TGTGCCAGCAGCTCCCCGGACAGGGGGAGCACTGAAGCTTTCTTT
>TRBJ1-1|few|NA|TRBV7-9
CASSLDGGMNTEAFF
TGTGCCAGCAGCTTAGATGGAGGGATGAACACTGAAGCTTTCTTT
>TRBJ1-2|NA|TRBD1|TRBV10-3
CAISETGDGYTF
TGTGCCATCAGTGAGACAGGGGACGGCTACACCTTC
>TRBJ1-4|many|NA|TRBV5-4
CASSLRGNEKLFF
TGTGCCAGCAGCTTGCGGGGTAATGAAAAACTGTTTTTT
>TRBJ1-2|NA|NA|TRBV4-1
CASSQGSGRGRPGYTF
TGCGCCAGCAGCCAAGGATCGGGTAGGGGCAGACCGGGCTACACCTTC
>TRBJ2-7|few|NA|TRBV10-3
CAISAVNAEQYF
TGTGCCATCAGTGCGGTAAATGCCGAGCAGTACTTC
>TRBJ1-1|NA|TRBD1|TRBV15
CATSRGGTGVGTEAFF
TGTGCCACCAGCCGAGGAGGGACAGGGGTTGGAACTGAAGCTTTCTTT